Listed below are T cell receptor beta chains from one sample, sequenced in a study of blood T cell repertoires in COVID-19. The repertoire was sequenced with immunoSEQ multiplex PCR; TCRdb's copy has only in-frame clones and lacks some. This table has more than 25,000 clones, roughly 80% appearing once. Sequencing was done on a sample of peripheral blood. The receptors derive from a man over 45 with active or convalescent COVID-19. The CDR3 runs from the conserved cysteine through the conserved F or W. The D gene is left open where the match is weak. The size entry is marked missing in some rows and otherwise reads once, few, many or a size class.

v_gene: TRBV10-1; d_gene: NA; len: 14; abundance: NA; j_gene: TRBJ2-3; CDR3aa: CASRPGQSADTQYF; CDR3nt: TGCGCCAGCAGACCGGGACAATCAGCCGATACGCAGTATTTT
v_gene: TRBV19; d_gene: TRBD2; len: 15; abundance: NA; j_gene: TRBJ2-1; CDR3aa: CASLDSGRAPNEQFF; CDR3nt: TGTGCCAGCTTAGATAGCGGGAGGGCGCCCAATGAGCAGTTCTTC
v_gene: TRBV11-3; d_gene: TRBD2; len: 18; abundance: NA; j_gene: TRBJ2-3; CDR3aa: CASSFGTSGPMRTDTQYF; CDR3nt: TGTGCCAGCAGCTTCGGGACTAGCGGACCTATGCGCACAGATACGCAGTATTTT
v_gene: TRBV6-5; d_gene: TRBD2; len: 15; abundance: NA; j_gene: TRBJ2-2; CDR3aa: CATLPGTSRSEELFF; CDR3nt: TGTGCCACTCTGCCCGGGACTAGCCGTTCCGAGGAGCTGTTTTTT
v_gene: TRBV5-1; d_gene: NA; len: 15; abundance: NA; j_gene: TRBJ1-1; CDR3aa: CASSLARGGKAEAFF; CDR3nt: TGCGCCAGCAGCTTGGCGAGGGGGGGCAAAGCTGAAGCTTTCTTT
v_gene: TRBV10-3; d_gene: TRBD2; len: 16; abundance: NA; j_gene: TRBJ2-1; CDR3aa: CAISGTSGSLGNEQFF; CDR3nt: TGTGCCATCAGTGGCACTAGCGGGAGCCTCGGCAATGAGCAGTTCTTC
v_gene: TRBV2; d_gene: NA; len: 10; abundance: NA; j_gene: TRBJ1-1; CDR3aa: CASNTVEAFF; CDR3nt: TGTGCCAGCAATACAGTTGAAGCTTTCTTT
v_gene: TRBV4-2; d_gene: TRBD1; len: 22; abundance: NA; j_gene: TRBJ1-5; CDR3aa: CASSHLWAASGQGQLSNQPQHF; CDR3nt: TGTGCCAGCAGCCACTTGTGGGCGGCTTCGGGACAGGGACAATTGAGCAATCAGCCCCAGCATTTT
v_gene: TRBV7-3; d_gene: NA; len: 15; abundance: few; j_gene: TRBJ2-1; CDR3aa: CASSLGTGTYNEQFF; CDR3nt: TGTGCCAGCAGCTTAGGTACAGGGACCTACAATGAGCAGTTCTTC
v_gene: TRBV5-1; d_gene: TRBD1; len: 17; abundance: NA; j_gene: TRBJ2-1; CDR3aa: CASSLSWGTGGYNEQFF; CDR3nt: TGCGCCAGCAGCTTGTCTTGGGGGACAGGGGGCTACAATGAGCAGTTCTTC
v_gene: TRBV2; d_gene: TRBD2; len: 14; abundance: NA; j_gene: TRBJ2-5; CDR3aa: CASRGLAGKETQYF; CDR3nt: TGTGCCAGCAGGGGGCTAGCGGGCAAGGAGACCCAGTACTTC
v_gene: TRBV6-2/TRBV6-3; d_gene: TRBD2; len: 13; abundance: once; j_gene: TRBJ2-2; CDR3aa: CASSPTSGRELFF; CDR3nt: TGTGCCAGCAGCCCCACTAGCGGGCGGGAGCTGTTTTTT
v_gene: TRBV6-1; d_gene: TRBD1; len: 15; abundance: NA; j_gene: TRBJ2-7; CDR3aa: CASSEGQGAPYEQYF; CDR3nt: TGTGCCAGCAGTGAAGGGCAGGGGGCGCCCTACGAGCAGTACTTC
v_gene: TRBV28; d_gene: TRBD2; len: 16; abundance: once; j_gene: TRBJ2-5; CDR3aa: CASSFGSSGGQETQYF; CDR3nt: TGTGCCAGCAGTTTTGGGTCTAGCGGGGGCCAAGAGACCCAGTACTTC
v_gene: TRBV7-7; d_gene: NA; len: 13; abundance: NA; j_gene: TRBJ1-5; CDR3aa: CASSKGGGQPQHF; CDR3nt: TGTGCCAGCAGCAAAGGGGGGGGACAGCCCCAGCATTTT
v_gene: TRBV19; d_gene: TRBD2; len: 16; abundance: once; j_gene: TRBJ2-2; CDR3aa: CASRSRTSRYTGELFF; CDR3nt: TGTGCCAGTAGGTCCCGGACTAGCAGGTACACCGGGGAGCTGTTTTTT
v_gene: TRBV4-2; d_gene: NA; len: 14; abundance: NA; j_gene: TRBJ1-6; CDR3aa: CASSQEGQNSPLHF; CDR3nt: TGTGCCAGCAGCCAAGAGGGGCAGAATTCACCCCTCCACTTT
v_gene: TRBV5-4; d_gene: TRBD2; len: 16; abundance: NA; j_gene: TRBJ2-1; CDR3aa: CASSSVGGSSYNEQFF; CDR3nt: TGTGCCAGCAGCTCCGTTGGCGGGAGCTCCTACAATGAGCAGTTCTTC
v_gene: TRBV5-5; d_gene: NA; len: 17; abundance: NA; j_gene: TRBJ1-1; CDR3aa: CASRPRTGPFMNTEAFF; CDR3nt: TGTGCCAGCAGGCCCCGTACTGGTCCGTTCATGAACACTGAAGCTTTCTTT
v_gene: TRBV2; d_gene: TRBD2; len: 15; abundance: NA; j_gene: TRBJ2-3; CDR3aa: CASSRSAGGTDTQYF; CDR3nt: TGTGCCAGCTCGCGGTCGGCGGGGGGGACAGATACGCAGTATTTT
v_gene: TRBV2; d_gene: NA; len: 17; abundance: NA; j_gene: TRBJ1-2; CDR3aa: CASSEWKSGNPNYGYTF; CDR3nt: TGTGCCAGCAGTGAGTGGAAATCAGGGAATCCTAACTATGGCTACACCTTC
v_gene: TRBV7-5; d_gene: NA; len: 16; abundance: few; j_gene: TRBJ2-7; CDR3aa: CVRSMQTGSVFYEQYF; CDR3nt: TGTGTCAGAAGCATGCAAACAGGGTCCGTGTTCTACGAGCAGTACTTC
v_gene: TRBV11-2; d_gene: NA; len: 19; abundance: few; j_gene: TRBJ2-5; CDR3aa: CASSPIRTGSGVRRETQYF; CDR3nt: TGTGCCAGCAGCCCCATCCGGACAGGGAGCGGGGTACGTCGCGAGACCCAGTACTTC
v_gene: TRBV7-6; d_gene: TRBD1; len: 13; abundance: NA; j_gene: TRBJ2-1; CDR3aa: CASRDRVNNEQFF; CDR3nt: TGTGCCAGTCGGGACAGGGTAAACAATGAGCAGTTCTTC
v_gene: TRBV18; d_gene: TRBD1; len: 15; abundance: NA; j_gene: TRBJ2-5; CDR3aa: CASSPGTGFGETQYF; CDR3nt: TGTGCCAGCTCACCTGGGACAGGGTTTGGAGAGACCCAGTACTTC
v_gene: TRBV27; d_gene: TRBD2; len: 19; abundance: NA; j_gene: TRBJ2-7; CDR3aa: CASSLSTVLAGAVGYEQYF; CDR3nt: TGTGCCAGCAGTTTATCGACTGTACTAGCGGGAGCGGTCGGCTACGAGCAGTACTTC